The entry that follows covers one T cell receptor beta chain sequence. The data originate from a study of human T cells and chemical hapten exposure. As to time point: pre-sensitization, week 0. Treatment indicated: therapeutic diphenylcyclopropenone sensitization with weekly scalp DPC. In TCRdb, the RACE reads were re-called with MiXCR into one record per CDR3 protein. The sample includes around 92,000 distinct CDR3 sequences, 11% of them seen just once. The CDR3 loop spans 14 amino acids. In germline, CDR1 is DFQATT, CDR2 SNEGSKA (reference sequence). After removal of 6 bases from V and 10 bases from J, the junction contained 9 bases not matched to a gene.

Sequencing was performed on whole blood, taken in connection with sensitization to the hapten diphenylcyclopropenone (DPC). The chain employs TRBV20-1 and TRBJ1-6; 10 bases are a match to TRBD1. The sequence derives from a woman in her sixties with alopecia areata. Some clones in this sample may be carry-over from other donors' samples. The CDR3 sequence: CSAPAGQGHSPLHF. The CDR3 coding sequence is TGCAGTGCACCGGCGGGACAGGGGCACTCACCCCTCCACTTT.